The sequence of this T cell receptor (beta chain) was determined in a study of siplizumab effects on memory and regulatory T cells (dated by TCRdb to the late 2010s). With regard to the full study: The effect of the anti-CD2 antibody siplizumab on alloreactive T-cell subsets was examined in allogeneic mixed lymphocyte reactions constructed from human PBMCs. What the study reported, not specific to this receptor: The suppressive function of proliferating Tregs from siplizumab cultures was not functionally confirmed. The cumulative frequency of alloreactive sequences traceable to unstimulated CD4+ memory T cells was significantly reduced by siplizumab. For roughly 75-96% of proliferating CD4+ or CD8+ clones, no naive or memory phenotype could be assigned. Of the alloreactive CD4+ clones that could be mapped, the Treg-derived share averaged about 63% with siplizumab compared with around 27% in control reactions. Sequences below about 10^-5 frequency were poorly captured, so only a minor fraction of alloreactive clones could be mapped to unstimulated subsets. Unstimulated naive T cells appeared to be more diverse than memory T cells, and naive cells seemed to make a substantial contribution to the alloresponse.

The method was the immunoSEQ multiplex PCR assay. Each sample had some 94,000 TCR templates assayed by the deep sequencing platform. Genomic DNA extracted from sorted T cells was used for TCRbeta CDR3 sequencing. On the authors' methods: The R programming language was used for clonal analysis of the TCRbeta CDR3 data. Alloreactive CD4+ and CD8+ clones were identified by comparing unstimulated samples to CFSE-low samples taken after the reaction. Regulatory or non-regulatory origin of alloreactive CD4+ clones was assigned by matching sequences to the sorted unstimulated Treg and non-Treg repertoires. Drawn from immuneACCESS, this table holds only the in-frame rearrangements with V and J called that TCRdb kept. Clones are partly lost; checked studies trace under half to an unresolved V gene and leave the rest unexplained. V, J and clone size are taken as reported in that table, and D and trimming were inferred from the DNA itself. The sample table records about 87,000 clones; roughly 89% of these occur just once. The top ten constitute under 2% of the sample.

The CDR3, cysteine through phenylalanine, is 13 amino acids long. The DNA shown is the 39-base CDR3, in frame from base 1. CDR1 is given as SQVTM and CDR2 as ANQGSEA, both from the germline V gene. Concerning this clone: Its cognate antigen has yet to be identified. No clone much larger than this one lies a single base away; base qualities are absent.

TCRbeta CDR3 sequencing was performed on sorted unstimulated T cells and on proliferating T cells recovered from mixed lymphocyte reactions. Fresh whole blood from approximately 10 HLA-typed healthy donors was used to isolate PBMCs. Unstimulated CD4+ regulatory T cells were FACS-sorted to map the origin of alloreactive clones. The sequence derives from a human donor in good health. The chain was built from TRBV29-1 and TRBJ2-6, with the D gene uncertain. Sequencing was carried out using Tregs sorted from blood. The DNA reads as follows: TGCAGTACCATGAGGAGTGGGGCCAACGTCCTGACTTTC. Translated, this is CSTMRSGANVLTF.